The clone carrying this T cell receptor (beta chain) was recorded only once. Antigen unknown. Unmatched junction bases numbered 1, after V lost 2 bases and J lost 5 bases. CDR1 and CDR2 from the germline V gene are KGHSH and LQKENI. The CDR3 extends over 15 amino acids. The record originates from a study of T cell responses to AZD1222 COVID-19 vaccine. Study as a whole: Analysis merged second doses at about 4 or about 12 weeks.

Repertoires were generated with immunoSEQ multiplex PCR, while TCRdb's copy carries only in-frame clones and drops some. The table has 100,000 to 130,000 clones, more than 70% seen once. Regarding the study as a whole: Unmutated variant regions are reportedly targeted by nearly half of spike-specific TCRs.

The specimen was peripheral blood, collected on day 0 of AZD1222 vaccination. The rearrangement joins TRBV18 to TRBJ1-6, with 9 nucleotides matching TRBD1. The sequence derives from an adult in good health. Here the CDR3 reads CASSPGTGNNSPLHF. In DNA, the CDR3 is TGTGCCAGCTCACCAGGGACAGGGAATAATTCACCCCTCCACTTT. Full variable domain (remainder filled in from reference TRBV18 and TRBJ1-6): NAGVMQNPRHLVRRRGQEARLRCSPMKGHSHVYWYRQLPEEGLKFMVYLQKENIIDESGMPKERFSAEFPKEGPSILRIQQVVRGDSAAYFCASSPGTGNNSPLHFGNGTRLTVT.